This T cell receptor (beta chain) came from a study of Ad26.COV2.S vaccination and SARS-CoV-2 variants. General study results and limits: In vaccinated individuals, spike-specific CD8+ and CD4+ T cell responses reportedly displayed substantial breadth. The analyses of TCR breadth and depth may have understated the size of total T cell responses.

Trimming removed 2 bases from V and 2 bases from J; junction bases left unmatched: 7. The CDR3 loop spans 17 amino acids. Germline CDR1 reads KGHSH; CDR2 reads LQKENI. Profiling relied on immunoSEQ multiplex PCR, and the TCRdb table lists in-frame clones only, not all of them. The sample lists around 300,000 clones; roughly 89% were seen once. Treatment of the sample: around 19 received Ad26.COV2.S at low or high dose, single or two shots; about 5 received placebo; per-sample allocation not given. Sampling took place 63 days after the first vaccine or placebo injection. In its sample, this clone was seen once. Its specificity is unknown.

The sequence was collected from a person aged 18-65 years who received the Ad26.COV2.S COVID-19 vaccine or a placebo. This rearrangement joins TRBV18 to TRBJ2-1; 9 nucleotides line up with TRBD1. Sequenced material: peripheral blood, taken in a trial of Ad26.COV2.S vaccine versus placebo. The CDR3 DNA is TGTGCCAGCTCACCATTGGTACGGGACAGGGCCTACAATGAGCAGTTCTTC. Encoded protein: CASSPLVRDRAYNEQFF.